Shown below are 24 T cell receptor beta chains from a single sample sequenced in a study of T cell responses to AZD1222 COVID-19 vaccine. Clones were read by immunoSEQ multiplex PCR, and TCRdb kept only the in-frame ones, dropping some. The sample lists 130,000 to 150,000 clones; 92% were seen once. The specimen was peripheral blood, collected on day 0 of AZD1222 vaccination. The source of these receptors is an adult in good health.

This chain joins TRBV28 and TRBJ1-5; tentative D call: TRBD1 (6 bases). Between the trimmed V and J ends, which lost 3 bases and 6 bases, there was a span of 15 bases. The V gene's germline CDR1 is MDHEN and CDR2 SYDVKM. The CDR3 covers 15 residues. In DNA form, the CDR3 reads TGTGCCAGCAGTTTTGGGACACCCGGGGGTCAGCCCCAGCATTTT. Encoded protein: CASSFGTPGGQPQHF. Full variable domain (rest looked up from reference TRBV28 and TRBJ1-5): DVKVTQSSRYLVKRTGEKVFLECVQDMDHENMFWYRQDPGLGLRLIYFSYDVKMKEKGDIPEGYSVSREKKERFSLILESASTNQTSMYLCASSFGTPGGQPQHFGDGTRLSIL.

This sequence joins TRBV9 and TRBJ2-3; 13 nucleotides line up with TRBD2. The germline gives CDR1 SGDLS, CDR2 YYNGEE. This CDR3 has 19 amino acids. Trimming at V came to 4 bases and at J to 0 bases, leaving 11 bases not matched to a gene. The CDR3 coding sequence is TGTGCCAGCAGCTCCCTCGGACTAGCGGGAGCAACTAGCACAGATACGCAGTATTTT. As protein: CASSSLGLAGATSTDTQYF.

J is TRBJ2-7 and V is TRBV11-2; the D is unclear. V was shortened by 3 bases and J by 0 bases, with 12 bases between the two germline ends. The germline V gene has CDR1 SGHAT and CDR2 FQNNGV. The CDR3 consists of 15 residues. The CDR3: CASSFSALSSYEQYF. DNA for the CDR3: TGTGCCAGCAGCTTTAGTGCGCTTAGCTCCTACGAGCAGTACTTC.

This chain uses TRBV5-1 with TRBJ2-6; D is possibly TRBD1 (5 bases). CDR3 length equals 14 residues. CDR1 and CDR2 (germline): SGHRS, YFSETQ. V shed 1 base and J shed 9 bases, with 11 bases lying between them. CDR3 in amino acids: CASSLSQGGNVLTF. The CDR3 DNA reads TGCGCCAGCAGCTTGTCTCAGGGTGGCAACGTCCTGACTTTC.

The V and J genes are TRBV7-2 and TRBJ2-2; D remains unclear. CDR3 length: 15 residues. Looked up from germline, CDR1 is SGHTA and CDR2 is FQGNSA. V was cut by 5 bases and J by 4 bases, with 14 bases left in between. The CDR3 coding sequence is TGTGCCAGCAGCCCGCGACGGTCGAGCACCGGGGAGCTGTTTTTT. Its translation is CASSPRRSSTGELFF.

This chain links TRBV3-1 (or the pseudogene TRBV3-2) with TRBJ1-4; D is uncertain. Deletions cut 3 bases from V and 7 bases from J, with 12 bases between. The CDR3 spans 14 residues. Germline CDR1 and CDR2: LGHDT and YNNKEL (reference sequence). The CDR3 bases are TGTGCCAGCAGCCACCGGGGAAAGGGTGAAAAACTGTTTTTT. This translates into CASSHRGKGEKLFF.

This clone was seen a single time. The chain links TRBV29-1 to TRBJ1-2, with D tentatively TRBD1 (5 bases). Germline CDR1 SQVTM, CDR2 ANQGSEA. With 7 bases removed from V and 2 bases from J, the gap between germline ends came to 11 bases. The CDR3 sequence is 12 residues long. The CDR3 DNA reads TGCAGCGCCGGAGGGGCAAACTATGGCTACACCTTC. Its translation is CSAGGANYGYTF.

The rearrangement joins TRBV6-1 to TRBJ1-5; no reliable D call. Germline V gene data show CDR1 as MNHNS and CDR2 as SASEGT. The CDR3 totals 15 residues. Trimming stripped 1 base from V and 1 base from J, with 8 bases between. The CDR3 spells CASSEDQRSNQPQHF. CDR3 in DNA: TGTGCCAGCAGTGAAGACCAGAGGAGCAATCAGCCCCAGCATTTT.

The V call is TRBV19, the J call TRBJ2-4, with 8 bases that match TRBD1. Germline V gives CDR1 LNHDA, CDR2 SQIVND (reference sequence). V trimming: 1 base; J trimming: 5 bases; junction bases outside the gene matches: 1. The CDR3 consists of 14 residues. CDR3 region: CASSIVTGENIQYF. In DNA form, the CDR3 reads TGTGCCAGTAGTATAGTGACAGGGGAAAACATTCAGTACTTC. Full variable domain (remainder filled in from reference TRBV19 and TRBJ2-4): DGGITQSPKYLFRKEGQNVTLSCEQNLNHDAMYWYRQDPGQGLRLIYYSQIVNDFQKGDIAEGYSVSREKKESFPLTVTSAQKNPTAFYLCASSIVTGENIQYFGAGTRLSVL.

The CDR3 DNA reads as TGTGCCAGCAGCCGACTAGCGGGAGGTGTAAATGAGCAGTTCTTC. It encodes CASSRLAGGVNEQFF. V usage is TRBV6-5 and J usage is TRBJ2-1; 13 bases are shared with TRBD2. Germline-derived CDR1 and CDR2 are MNHEY and SVGAGI. The V gene end was trimmed by 6 bases and the J gene end by 7 bases; junction bases not matched to a gene: 6. CDR3 size: 15 residues.

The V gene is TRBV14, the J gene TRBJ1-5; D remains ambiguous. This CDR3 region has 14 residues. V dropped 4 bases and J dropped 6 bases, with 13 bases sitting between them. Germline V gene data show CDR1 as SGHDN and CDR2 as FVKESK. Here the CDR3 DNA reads TGTGCCAGCAGCCCTCCCCGATTGGGTCAGCCCCAGCATTTT. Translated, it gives CASSPPRLGQPQHF.

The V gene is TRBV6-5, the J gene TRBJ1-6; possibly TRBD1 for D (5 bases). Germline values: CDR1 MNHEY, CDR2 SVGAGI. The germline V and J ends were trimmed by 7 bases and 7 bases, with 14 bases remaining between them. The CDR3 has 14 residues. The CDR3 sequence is CASKTPGRNSPLHF. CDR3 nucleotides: TGTGCCAGCAAAACCCCGGGGCGAAATTCACCCCTCCACTTT.

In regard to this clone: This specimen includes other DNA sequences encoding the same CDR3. CDR3 nucleotides: TGTGCCAGCAGCTTAGCCGGGGGTACTAATGAAAAACTGTTTTTT. This sequence encodes CASSLAGGTNEKLFF. This chain joins TRBV7-9 and TRBJ1-4; perhaps TRBD1 as D (5 bases). The V gene's germline CDR1 is SEHNR and CDR2 FQNEAQ (reference sequence). The CDR3 runs to 15 residues. Trimming left V 0 bases short and J 2 bases short, with 7 bases between.

As DNA, the CDR3 is TGTGCCAGCAGCCTACAGGTTAGCAATCAGCCCCAGCATTTT. As protein: CASSLQVSNQPQHF. The J gene is TRBJ1-5, the V gene TRBV7-8; TRBD1 is a possible D gene (5 bases). V was trimmed by 5 bases and J by 0 bases, leaving 8 bases between them. The germline CDR1 and CDR2 sequences are SGHVS and FQNEAQ. This CDR3 spans 14 amino acids.

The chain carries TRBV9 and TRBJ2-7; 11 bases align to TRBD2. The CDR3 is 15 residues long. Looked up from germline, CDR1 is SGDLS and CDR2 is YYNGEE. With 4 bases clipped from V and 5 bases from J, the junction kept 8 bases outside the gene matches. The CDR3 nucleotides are TGTGCCAGCAGCCTTAGCGGGAGGGCCGGGAACGAGCAGTACTTC. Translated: CASSLSGRAGNEQYF.

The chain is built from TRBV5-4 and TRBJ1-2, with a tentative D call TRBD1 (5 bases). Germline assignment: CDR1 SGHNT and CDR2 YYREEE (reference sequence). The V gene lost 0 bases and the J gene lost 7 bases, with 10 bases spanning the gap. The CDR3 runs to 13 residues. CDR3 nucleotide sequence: TGTGCCAGCAGCTTGGAAGGGGTCGGTGGCTACACCTTC. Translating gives CASSLEGVGGYTF.

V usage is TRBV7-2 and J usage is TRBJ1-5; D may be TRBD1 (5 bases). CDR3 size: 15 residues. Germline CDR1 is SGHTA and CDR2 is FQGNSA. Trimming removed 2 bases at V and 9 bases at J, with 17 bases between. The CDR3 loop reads CASSLLDSQGGPQHF. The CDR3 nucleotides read TGTGCCAGCAGCTTATTAGACTCTCAGGGTGGGCCCCAGCATTTT.

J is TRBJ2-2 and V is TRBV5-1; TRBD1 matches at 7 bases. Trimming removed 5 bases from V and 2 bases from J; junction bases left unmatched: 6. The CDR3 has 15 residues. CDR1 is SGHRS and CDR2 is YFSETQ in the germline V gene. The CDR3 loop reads CASRPGTANTGELFF. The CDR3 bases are TGCGCCAGCAGGCCCGGGACAGCCAACACCGGGGAGCTGTTTTTT.

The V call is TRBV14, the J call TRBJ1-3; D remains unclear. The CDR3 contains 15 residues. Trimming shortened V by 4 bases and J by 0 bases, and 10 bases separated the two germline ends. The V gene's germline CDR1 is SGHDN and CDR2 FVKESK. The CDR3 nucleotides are TGTGCCAGCAGCCTAACTGCTTCCTCTGGAAACACCATATATTTT. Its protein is CASSLTASSGNTIYF. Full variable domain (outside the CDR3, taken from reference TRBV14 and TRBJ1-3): EAGVTQFPSHSVIEKGQTVTLRCDPISGHDNLYWYRRVMGKEIKFLLHFVKESKQDESGMPNNRFLAERTGGTYSTLKVQPAELEDSGVYFCASSLTASSGNTIYFGEGSWLTVV.

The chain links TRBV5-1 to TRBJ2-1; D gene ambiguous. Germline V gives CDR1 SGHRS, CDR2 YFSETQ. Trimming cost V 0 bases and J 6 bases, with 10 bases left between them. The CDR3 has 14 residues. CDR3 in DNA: TGCGCCAGCAGCTTGGCCCCACCGACCAATGAGCAGTTCTTC. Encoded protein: CASSLAPPTNEQFF.

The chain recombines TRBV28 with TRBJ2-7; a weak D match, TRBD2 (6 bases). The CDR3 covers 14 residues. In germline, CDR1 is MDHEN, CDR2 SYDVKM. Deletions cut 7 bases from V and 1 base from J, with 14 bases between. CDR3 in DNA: TGTGCCAGCAACGAACTAGCAACATCCTACGAGCAGTACTTC. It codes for CASNELATSYEQYF.

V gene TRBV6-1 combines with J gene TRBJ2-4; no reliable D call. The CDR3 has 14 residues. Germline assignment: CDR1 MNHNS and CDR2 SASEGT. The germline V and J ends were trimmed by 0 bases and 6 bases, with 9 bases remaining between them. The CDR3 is CASSEALGVNIQYF. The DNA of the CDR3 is TGTGCCAGCAGTGAAGCGCTTGGGGTAAACATTCAGTACTTC.

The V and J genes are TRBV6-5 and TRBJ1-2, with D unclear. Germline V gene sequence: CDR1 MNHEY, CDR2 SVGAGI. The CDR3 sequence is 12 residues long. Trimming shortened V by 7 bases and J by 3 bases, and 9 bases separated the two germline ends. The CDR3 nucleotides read TGTGCCAGCACAGACCAATACTATGGCTACACCTTC. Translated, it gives CASTDQYYGYTF.

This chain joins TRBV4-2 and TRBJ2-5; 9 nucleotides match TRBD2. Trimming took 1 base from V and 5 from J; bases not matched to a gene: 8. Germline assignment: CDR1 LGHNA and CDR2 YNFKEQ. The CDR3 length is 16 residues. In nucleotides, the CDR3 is TGTGCCAGCAGCCAAGGGGCGGGAGGGTTCCAGGAGACCCAGTACTTC. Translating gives CASSQGAGGFQETQYF.